This TCR beta chain was observed in a study of blood T cell repertoires in COVID-19. Study information: The United States, Italy and Spain were the sources of the acute and convalescent COVID-19 samples.

In the study's own analysis: By means of reference gene primer amplification, nucleated cell counts were estimated. TCRdb's table, derived via immunoSEQ multiplex PCR, lists solely in-frame clones and lacks some. V and J calls and clone size come straight from that table; D and trimming were deduced from the DNA. In the table there are about 190,000 clones, 89% of which are singletons. The CDR3 is made up of 15 amino acids. Per the germline V gene, CDR1 is SNHLY and CDR2 is FYNNEI. J was trimmed by 2 bases and V by 5 bases; bases with no gene match: 4. Sequenced material: peripheral blood. The source of this sequence is a man aged 35 to 55 with acute or convalescent COVID-19. The rearrangement links TRBV2 to TRBJ1-3, with 9 bases identical to TRBD1. CDR3 coding DNA: TGTGCCAGCAGTCGGGACAGGGCTGCTGGAAACACCATATATTTT. Its translation is CASSRDRAAGNTIYF.